This TCR beta chain was found in a study of T cell repertoires in aging, cancer and after chemotherapy. Background on the study: Paired samples before and after chemotherapy came from glioblastoma patients receiving temozolomide-based therapy.

With regard to this clonotype: Its antigen is still unknown.

Rearranged V-D-J TRB sequences were amplified with a mixed TRB-A/B primer pool. MiXCR, applied by TCRdb to the multiplex PCR reads, yields one record per CDR3 protein. The sample shows about 8,000 distinct CDR3 sequences, roughly half of them seen only once. This CDR3 comprises 14 residues. With V trimmed by 4 bases and J by 4 bases, 6 bases remained unmatched. Germline CDR1 SGHDT, CDR2 YYEEEE. Findings and limits, study-wide: In each cancer cohort, median generation probability increased across chemotherapy, suggesting thymic output rebounded. In healthy donors, age-related TCR diversity loss mainly reflected lost richness. Untreated cancer patients had significantly lower blood TCR diversity than age-matched healthy donors.

Peripheral blood genomic DNA, not sorted cells or RNA, was the template. The sample comprised blood. This receptor was obtained from a human donor with a solid tumor. The J gene is TRBJ1-2, the V gene TRBV5-6, with 8 bases lining up with TRBD1. CDR3 sequence reads: CASSDLTGGYGYTF. In DNA form, the CDR3 reads TGTGCCAGCAGCGACCTAACAGGGGGCTATGGCTACACCTTC.